This entry lists 9 T cell receptor beta chains sequenced from one sample in a study of cytomegalovirus exposure and HLA in healthy donors. Amplification used 60 Vbeta primers and 13 Jbeta primers. Here immunoSEQ multiplex PCR was the method, and the copy in TCRdb shows in-frame clones only, minus some. This sample carries about 110,000 clones, about 85% of them seen once, and the ten largest clones take approximately 2%. The sample comprised PBMCs. These receptors all come from a man younger than 45 in good health and CMV-seronegative.

A note on this clone: Germline is not matched at one junction end, which may reflect a read error. The chain combines TRBV9 with TRBJ1-1, with D maybe TRBD1 (5 bases). The CDR3 loop spans 13 amino acids. Looked up from germline, CDR1 is SGDLS and CDR2 is YYNGEE. In nucleotides, the CDR3 is TGTGCCGGCAGCCAGGGTATGAACACTGAAGCTTTCTTT. Residues: CAGSQGMNTEAFF. Supplemented by reference TRBV9 and TRBJ1-1, the full variable domain reads DSGVTQTPKHLITATGQRVTLRCSPRSGDLSVYWYQQSLDQGLQFLIQYYNGEERAKGNILERFSAQQFPDLHSELNLSSLELGDSALYFCAGSQGMNTEAFFGQGTRLTVV.

This sequence joins TRBV5-4 and TRBJ2-7; the D gene is possibly TRBD2 (6 bases). Germline CDR1 SGHNT, CDR2 YYREEE (reference sequence). CDR3 length equals 13 residues. V gave up 4 bases and J gave up 6 bases, with 14 bases separating them. CDR3 bases: TGTGCCAGCAGCCCATGGGCGGGGTTCGAGCAGTACTTC. Residues: CASSPWAGFEQYF.

The V and J genes are TRBV2 and TRBJ2-3; maybe TRBD2 (5 bases). Per the germline V gene, CDR1 is SNHLY and CDR2 is FYNNEI. The length of the CDR3 is 12 residues. V was pared by 7 bases and J by 2 bases, with 7 bases between. In nucleotides, the CDR3 is TGTGCCAGCACGGGGTACACAGATACGCAGTATTTT. Its protein product is CASTGYTDTQYF.

This chain uses TRBV5-1 with TRBJ2-7; D perhaps matches TRBD2 (5 bases). This CDR3 has 15 residues. Deletions cut 3 bases from V and 3 bases from J, with 16 bases between. From germline, CDR1 is SGHRS and CDR2 YFSETQ. CDR3 sequence (DNA): TGCGCCAGCAGCTCCGGATATAGGGAGATCTACGAGCAGTACTTC. It is translated as CASSSGYREIYEQYF.

This chain joins TRBV2 and TRBJ2-7; 9 nucleotides align to TRBD1. Germline CDR1 and CDR2: SNHLY and FYNNEI. The CDR3 has 15 amino acids. J gave up 5 bases and V 6 bases, and 11 bases lay outside the gene matches. Here the CDR3 reads CASRGVGDRDHEQYF. CDR3 in DNA: TGTGCCAGCAGGGGGGTCGGGGACAGGGACCACGAGCAGTACTTC.

V gene TRBV2 combines with J gene TRBJ1-2, with a possible D match to TRBD1 (6 bases). CDR1 is SNHLY, CDR2 FYNNEI, per germline. V was pared by 8 bases and J by 2 bases, with 15 bases between. This CDR3 has 14 residues. The CDR3 DNA is TGTGCCAGCGGCCTCCAGGGGACGAACTATGGCTACACCTTC. Its translation: CASGLQGTNYGYTF. The full variable domain, completed using reference TRBV2 and TRBJ1-2, is EPEVTQTPSHQVTQMGQEVILRCVPISNHLYFYWYRQILGQKVEFLVSFYNNEISEKSEIFDDQFSVERPDGSNFTLKIRSTKLEDSAMYFCASGLQGTNYGYTFGSGTRLTVV.

The CDR3 loop reads CASSLDLSPLHF. In DNA, the CDR3 is TGTGCCAGCAGCTTAGACCTATCACCCCTCCACTTT. This sequence joins TRBV7-2 and TRBJ1-6, with D unresolved. Trimming pared 1 base from V and 10 bases from J, leaving 5 bases between. This CDR3 is 12 amino acids long. Germline V CDR1 and CDR2: SGHTA, FQGNSA.

The chain is built from TRBV29-1 and TRBJ1-4; weak D call: TRBD1 (5 bases). This CDR3 is built from 15 residues. The germline CDR1 and CDR2 sequences are SQVTM and ANQGSEA. Deletions cut 7 bases from V and 0 bases from J, with 15 bases between. For the CDR3, the DNA is TGCAGCGCCCTCCGGCAGGGATCAACTAATGAAAAACTGTTTTTT. Translating gives CSALRQGSTNEKLFF.

The V and J genes are TRBV30 and TRBJ1-2, with D unclear. The CDR3 is 12 amino acids. Germline CDR1 and CDR2: GTSNPN and SVGIG (reference sequence). Deletions cut 0 bases from V and 7 bases from J, with 9 bases between. CDR3 protein: CAWSVVAGGYTF. In nucleotides, the CDR3 is TGTGCCTGGAGTGTAGTCGCGGGTGGCTACACCTTC.